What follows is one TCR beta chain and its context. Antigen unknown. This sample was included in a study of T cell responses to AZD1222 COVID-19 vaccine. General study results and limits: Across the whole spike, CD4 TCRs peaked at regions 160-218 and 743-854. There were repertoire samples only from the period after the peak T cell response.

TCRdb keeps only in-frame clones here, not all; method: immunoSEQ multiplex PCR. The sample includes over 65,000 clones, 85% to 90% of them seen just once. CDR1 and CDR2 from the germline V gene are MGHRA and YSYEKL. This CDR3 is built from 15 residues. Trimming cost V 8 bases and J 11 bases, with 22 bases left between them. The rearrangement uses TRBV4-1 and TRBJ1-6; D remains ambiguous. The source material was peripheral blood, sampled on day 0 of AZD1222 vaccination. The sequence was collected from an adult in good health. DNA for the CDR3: TGCGCCAGCGCCCCCGGTCCGGGCCGCGGGGCACCCCTCCACTTT. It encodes CASAPGPGRGAPLHF.